This TCR beta chain was retrieved from a study of patients and donors after allogeneic stem cell transplantation. TCRdb itself ran the RT-PCR reads through MiXCR, one entry per CDR3 protein. Here the sample spans around 160,000 distinct CDR3 sequences, 30% being singletons. V was clipped by 0 bases and J by 3 bases, with 17 bases between them. CDR1 is SGHDT and CDR2 is YYEEEE in the germline V gene. The CDR3 totals 17 residues. Sequences were obtained from blood, either unsorted or a sorted T cell fraction (not recorded which). This TCR was sampled from a human donor who was either an allogeneic HSCT recipient or a stem cell or donor lymphocyte infusion donor (not recorded which). It is not recorded whose cells these are; they may come from a transplant donor. The chain joins TRBV5-6 to TRBJ2-3; D tentatively fits TRBD1 or TRBD2 (5 bases each). CDR3 DNA sequence: TGTGCCAGCAGCTTGGGTCCACCGGGACGGATAACAGATACGCAGTATTTT. It translates to CASSLGPPGRITDTQYF.